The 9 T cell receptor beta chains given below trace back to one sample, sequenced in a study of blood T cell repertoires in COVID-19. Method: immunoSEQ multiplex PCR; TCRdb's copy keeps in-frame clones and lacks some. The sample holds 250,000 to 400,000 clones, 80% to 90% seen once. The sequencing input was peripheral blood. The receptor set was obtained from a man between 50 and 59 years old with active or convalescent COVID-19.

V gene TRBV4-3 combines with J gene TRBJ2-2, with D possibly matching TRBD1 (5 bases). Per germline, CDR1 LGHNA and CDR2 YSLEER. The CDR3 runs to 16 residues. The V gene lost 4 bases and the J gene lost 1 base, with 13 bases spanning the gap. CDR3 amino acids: CASSRIGQGNTGELFF. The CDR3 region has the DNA TGCGCCAGCAGCCGCATAGGGCAGGGGAACACCGGGGAGCTGTTTTTT.

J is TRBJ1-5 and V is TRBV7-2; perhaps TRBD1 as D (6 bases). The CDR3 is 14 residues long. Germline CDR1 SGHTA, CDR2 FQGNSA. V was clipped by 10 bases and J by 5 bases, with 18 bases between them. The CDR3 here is CATRSGDPYQPQHF. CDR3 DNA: TGTGCCACCCGGTCAGGGGACCCGTATCAGCCCCAGCATTTT.

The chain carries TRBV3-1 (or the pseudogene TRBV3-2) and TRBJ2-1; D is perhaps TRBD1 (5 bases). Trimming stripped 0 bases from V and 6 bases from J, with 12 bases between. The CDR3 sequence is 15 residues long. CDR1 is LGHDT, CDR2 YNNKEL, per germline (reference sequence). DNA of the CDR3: TGTGCCAGCAGCCAAGAACCGGTTAGGGGCAATGAGCAGTTCTTC. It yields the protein CASSQEPVRGNEQFF.

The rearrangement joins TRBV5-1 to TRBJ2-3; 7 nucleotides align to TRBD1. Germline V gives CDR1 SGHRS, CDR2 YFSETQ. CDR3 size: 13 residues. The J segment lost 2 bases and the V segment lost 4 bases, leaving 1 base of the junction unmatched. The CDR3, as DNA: TGCGCCAGCAGCAGGGGGCCCACAGATACGCAGTATTTT. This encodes CASSRGPTDTQYF.

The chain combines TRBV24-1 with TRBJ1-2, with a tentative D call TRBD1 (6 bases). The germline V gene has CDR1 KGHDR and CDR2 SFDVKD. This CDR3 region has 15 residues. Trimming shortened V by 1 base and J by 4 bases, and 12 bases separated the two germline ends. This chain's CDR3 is CATSDFQTGFYGYTF. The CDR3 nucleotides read TGTGCCACCAGTGATTTCCAGACAGGATTCTATGGCTACACCTTC.

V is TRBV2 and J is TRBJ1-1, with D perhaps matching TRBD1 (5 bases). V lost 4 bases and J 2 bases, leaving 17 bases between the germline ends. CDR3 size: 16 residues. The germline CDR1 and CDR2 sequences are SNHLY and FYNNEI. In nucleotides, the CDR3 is TGTGCCAGCAGTGTAGGGGCAGGAAGGCTTAACACTGAAGCTTTCTTT. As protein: CASSVGAGRLNTEAFF.

The CDR3 reads CASSLSASHNEQFF. CDR3 DNA: TGTGCCAGCAGCTTAAGCGCTAGCCACAATGAGCAGTTCTTC. The V call is TRBV7-9, the J call TRBJ2-1; D is perhaps TRBD2 (5 bases). Looked up from germline, CDR1 is SEHNR and CDR2 is FQNEAQ (reference sequence). V was pared by 2 bases and J by 5 bases, with 10 bases between. The length of the CDR3 is 14 residues.

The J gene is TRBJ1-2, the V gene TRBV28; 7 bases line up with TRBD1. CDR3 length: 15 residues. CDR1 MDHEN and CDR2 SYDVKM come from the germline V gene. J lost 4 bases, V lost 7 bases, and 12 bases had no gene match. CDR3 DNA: TGTGCCAGCACCTCCACAGGGGAGCGCAGCTATGGCTACACCTTC. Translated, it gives CASTSTGERSYGYTF.

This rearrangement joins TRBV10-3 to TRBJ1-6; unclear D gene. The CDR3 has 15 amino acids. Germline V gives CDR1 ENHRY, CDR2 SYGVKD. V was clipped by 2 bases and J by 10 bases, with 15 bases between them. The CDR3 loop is CAISEGEGTGSPLHF. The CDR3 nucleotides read TGTGCCATCAGTGAGGGCGAGGGAACGGGCTCACCCCTCCACTTT.